These 3 T cell receptor beta chains were all obtained from the same sample, sequenced in a study of regulatory T cells in long-lasting Graves disease. Construction of TCR beta libraries relied on iRepertoire HTBI primers and on Arm-PCR targeting CDR3 regions. TCRdb independently ran MiXCR on the multiplex PCR reads; one entry per CDR3 protein. The sample records approximately 350,000 distinct CDR3 sequences, roughly a sixth being singletons. Time point meaning: newly diagnosed GD, antithyroid drugs for less than 3 months. From PBMCs, RNA was extracted and then used to make the TCR library. A further study also used this sample, focusing on T cells in Graves' hyperthyroidism and ophthalmopathy.

This material consisted of peripheral blood mononuclear cells (PBMCs), taken at new diagnosis, from a patient treated with antithyroid drugs. The receptor set was obtained from a man aged 35 to 55 with Graves disease.

Many counts were recorded for this clonotype. This chain connects TRBV9 to TRBJ1-1; D is unclear. The germline V gene has CDR1 SGDLS and CDR2 YYNGEE. Trimming stripped 4 bases from V and 7 bases from J, with 17 bases between. The CDR3 runs to 14 residues. The CDR3 sequence: CASSPRHRSDEAFF. The CDR3 DNA reads TGTGCCAGCAGCCCCCGTCATCGAAGCGATGAAGCTTTCTTT.

This chain joins TRBV5-1 and TRBJ2-5, with 8 bases fitting TRBD2. Germline trimming cut 4 bases from V and 4 bases from J; bases unmatched to any gene: 9. CDR3 length equals 15 residues. Per the germline V gene, CDR1 is SGHRS and CDR2 is YFSETQ. CDR3 in amino acids: CASSTTGTRVETQYF. The DNA for the CDR3 is TGCGCCAGCAGCACAACCGGGACTAGGGTAGAGACCCAGTACTTC.

This clonotype was detected many times. The chain combines TRBV2 with TRBJ1-1, with TRBD1 identical over 7 bases. This CDR3 spans 13 amino acids. The germline V gene has CDR1 SNHLY and CDR2 FYNNEI. The CDR3 DNA is TGTGCTTCCACACAGGGGTGGGGCACTGAAGCTTTCTTT. Translated: CASTQGWGTEAFF.